The rows below give T cell receptor beta chains drawn from one sample of a study of Ad26.COV2.S vaccination and SARS-CoV-2 variants. Method: immunoSEQ multiplex PCR; TCRdb's copy keeps in-frame clones and lacks some. The sample carries 300,000 to 350,000 clones, 86% recorded once. The sample consisted of peripheral blood, taken in a trial of Ad26.COV2.S vaccine versus placebo. The receptor set was obtained from a person between 18 and 65 years old who received the Ad26.COV2.S COVID-19 vaccine or a placebo. Both conserved end residues are trimmed from each CDR3. The D gene is left open where the match is weak.

V gene: TRBV29-1; J gene: TRBJ2-5; D gene: TRBD1; CDR3 protein: SVTGGAETQY
V gene: TRBV18; J gene: TRBJ1-5; D gene: .; CDR3 protein: ASSPRPTVIGTWPQH
V gene: TRBV4-1; J gene: TRBJ2-7; D gene: .; CDR3 protein: ASSQDQGREQY
V gene: TRBV5-6; J gene: TRBJ2-3; D gene: TRBD1; CDR3 protein: ASRTGERTDTQY
V gene: TRBV11-3; J gene: TRBJ2-1; D gene: .; CDR3 protein: ASSPRGGLGNEQF
V gene: TRBV7-8; J gene: TRBJ2-7; D gene: TRBD2; CDR3 protein: ASSFSLRDYTNYEQY
V gene: TRBV7-6; J gene: TRBJ2-5; D gene: .; CDR3 protein: ASSLVYQETQY
V gene: TRBV25-1; J gene: TRBJ1-1; D gene: TRBD1; CDR3 protein: ASRDRGWSEAF
V gene: TRBV18; J gene: TRBJ2-1; D gene: .; CDR3 protein: ASSPQKENEQF
V gene: TRBV28; J gene: TRBJ1-2; D gene: .; CDR3 protein: ASRQVNYGYT
V gene: TRBV12-3/TRBV12-4; J gene: TRBJ2-7; D gene: .; CDR3 protein: ASSATGPTF
V gene: TRBV5-6; J gene: TRBJ2-5; D gene: .; CDR3 protein: ASSLVGGETQY
V gene: TRBV18; J gene: TRBJ2-7; D gene: TRBD1; CDR3 protein: ASSPGTGYEQY
V gene: TRBV9; J gene: TRBJ2-1; D gene: .; CDR3 protein: ASSARERPMEYNEQF
V gene: TRBV30; J gene: TRBJ2-1; D gene: .; CDR3 protein: AWSVHNEQF
V gene: TRBV14; J gene: TRBJ1-2; D gene: .; CDR3 protein: ASSQDHSYYGYT
V gene: TRBV12-3/TRBV12-4; J gene: TRBJ2-5; D gene: .; CDR3 protein: ASSHPLQETQY
V gene: TRBV5-1; J gene: TRBJ1-4; D gene: .; CDR3 protein: ASSLAPSGSNEKLF
V gene: TRBV3-1/TRBV3-2; J gene: TRBJ1-1; D gene: .; CDR3 protein: ASGLMGGTEAF
V gene: TRBV24-1; J gene: TRBJ2-7; D gene: TRBD2; CDR3 protein: ATSGREQY
V gene: TRBV9; J gene: TRBJ1-1; D gene: .; CDR3 protein: ASSVGGELGLMNTEAF
V gene: TRBV6-6; J gene: TRBJ2-1; D gene: TRBD2; CDR3 protein: ASSSLLWRGGNEQF
V gene: TRBV29-1; J gene: TRBJ2-7; D gene: TRBD1; CDR3 protein: SVGTVKGAEEQY
V gene: TRBV6-1; J gene: TRBJ2-1; D gene: TRBD2; CDR3 protein: ASSGRTSGGENEQF
V gene: TRBV5-1; J gene: TRBJ2-1; D gene: TRBD2; CDR3 protein: ASRWDGGAVNEQF
V gene: TRBV5-1; J gene: TRBJ2-1; D gene: TRBD2; CDR3 protein: ASSLRAGGPGEQF
V gene: TRBV5-6; J gene: TRBJ1-2; D gene: .; CDR3 protein: ASSAGRSYGYT
V gene: TRBV19; J gene: TRBJ1-1; D gene: TRBD1; CDR3 protein: ASSRDRENTEAF
V gene: TRBV19; J gene: TRBJ1-5; D gene: .; CDR3 protein: ASSSGPDRFNQPQH
V gene: TRBV6-6; J gene: TRBJ2-2; D gene: .; CDR3 protein: ASKIGPNGELF
V gene: TRBV29-1; J gene: TRBJ2-3; D gene: .; CDR3 protein: SVEKGLGTDTQY
V gene: TRBV4-1; J gene: TRBJ2-5; D gene: .; CDR3 protein: ASRQGFGQETQY
V gene: TRBV27; J gene: TRBJ2-3; D gene: .; CDR3 protein: ASSLQQASTDTQY
V gene: TRBV6-2/TRBV6-3; J gene: TRBJ1-5; D gene: .; CDR3 protein: ASSYFGSNQPQH
V gene: TRBV6-2/TRBV6-3; J gene: TRBJ2-1; D gene: .; CDR3 protein: ASSWPLDNNEQF
V gene: TRBV7-7; J gene: TRBJ2-1; D gene: .; CDR3 protein: ASSQTGVSYNEQF
V gene: TRBV5-1; J gene: TRBJ1-6; D gene: .; CDR3 protein: ASSPTQLGSYNSPLH
V gene: TRBV10-3; J gene: TRBJ2-2; D gene: TRBD1; CDR3 protein: AIRAGQGDTGELF
V gene: TRBV23-1; J gene: TRBJ2-4; D gene: TRBD2; CDR3 protein: ASSHLRTSPYKNIQY
V gene: TRBV20-1; J gene: TRBJ1-5; D gene: .; CDR3 protein: SASHISGTSNQPQH
V gene: TRBV4-1; J gene: TRBJ2-5; D gene: TRBD1; CDR3 protein: ASSRALTGTGLRETQY
V gene: TRBV5-8; J gene: TRBJ2-4; D gene: .; CDR3 protein: ASSPKQGGYRLAKNIQY
V gene: TRBV9; J gene: TRBJ1-1; D gene: .; CDR3 protein: ASSPGGAVVTEAF
V gene: TRBV6-1; J gene: TRBJ2-3; D gene: TRBD1; CDR3 protein: ASSELNRGRNLRTDTQY
V gene: TRBV6-1; J gene: TRBJ1-5; D gene: .; CDR3 protein: ASSVFGIPSNQPQH
V gene: TRBV6-2/TRBV6-3; J gene: TRBJ1-1; D gene: .; CDR3 protein: ASSTPGGDTEAF
V gene: TRBV30; J gene: TRBJ2-1; D gene: .; CDR3 protein: AWSVQGGGEQF
V gene: TRBV7-2; J gene: TRBJ2-3; D gene: .; CDR3 protein: ASSWGGSQDTQY